This TCR beta chain was found in a study of OX40 agonist ivuxolimab in advanced cancers. Overall study context: The study enrolled dose-escalation patients with hepatocellular carcinoma, melanoma, renal cell or head and neck cancer. Earlier treatment with anti-PD-1, anti-PD-L1 or anti-CTLA-4 was permitted, and over 35% had received some.

Regarding this clone: Antigen unknown.

Study-wide findings and caveats: Low normalized T-cell clonal expansion was also seen in some nonresponders.

Data came from immunoSEQ multiplex PCR; TCRdb stores just in-frame clones and leaves some out. This sample has roughly 79,000 clones; approximately 84% occur once, and the top ten carry around 0.49%. V lost 4 bases and J lost 3, with 14 bases in between. Germline V gene data show CDR1 as SGHNT and CDR2 as YYREEE (reference sequence). The CDR3 sequence is 14 residues long. The sequenced sample was CD4+ or CD8+ T cells sorted from blood, obtained in a trial of the OX40 agonist ivuxolimab. J is TRBJ2-7 and V is TRBV5-4, with D possibly being TRBD2 (6 bases). The sequence derives from an adult with an advanced solid tumor such as melanoma, head and neck, liver or kidney cancer. The CDR3 DNA is TGTGCCAGCAGCGGCGGGACTTTCGGCTACGAGCAGTACTTC. Translated: CASSGGTFGYEQYF. Using reference TRBV5-4 and TRBJ2-7 for the parts outside the CDR3, the full variable domain is ETGVTQSPTHLIKTRGQQVTLRCSSQSGHNTVSWYQQALGQGPQFIFQYYREEENGRGNFPPRFSGLQFPNYSSELNVNALELDDSALYLCASSGGTFGYEQYFGPGTRLTVT.